Shown below are 14 T cell receptor beta chains from a single sample sequenced in a study of T-cell reconstitution after alpha-beta-depleted transplantation in children. The authors prepared the TCRbeta library with unique molecular identifiers. TCRdb reanalysed the PCR reads using MiXCR and keeps one entry per CDR3 protein. The top ten clones hold about 9.5% of a sample with more than 250,000 distinct CDR3 sequences, approximately 9.8% of them seen once. Sequenced here: PBMCs from the stem cell graft donor, sampled from the stem cell graft. The receptor set was obtained from a human donor who donated a stem cell graft to a child with SCID.

This clonotype has ten or more counts. The chain couples TRBV7-9 to TRBJ1-1; D gene unclear. Per germline, CDR1 SEHNR and CDR2 FQNEAQ (reference sequence). The CDR3 has 14 amino acids. The V gene lost 1 base and the J gene lost 2 bases, with 8 bases spanning the gap. This CDR3 reads CASSLEIGNTEAFF. The CDR3 DNA is TGTGCCAGCAGCTTAGAAATAGGAAACACTGAAGCTTTCTTT.

This clonotype was counted between two and nine times. The chain joins TRBV10-1 to TRBJ1-6; D not resolved. V lost 5 bases and J lost 7, with 12 bases in between. Germline V gene data show CDR1 as WNHNN and CDR2 as SYGVQD (reference sequence). The CDR3 length is 14 residues. The CDR3 reads CASSLDGPNSPLHF. CDR3 in DNA: TGCGCCAGCAGTCTGGACGGACCGAATTCACCCCTCCACTTT.

The CDR3 reads CASSLRAGRDTEAFF. CDR3 bases: TGTGCCAGCAGTTTGAGGGCGGGGAGGGACACTGAAGCTTTCTTT. The J gene is TRBJ1-1, the V gene TRBV27; no reliable D call. Trimming took 3 bases from V and 3 from J, leaving 14 bases between them. Germline values: CDR1 MNHEY, CDR2 SMNVEV (reference sequence). This CDR3 is built from 15 residues.

This clonotype was recorded many times. This rearrangement joins TRBV6-5 to TRBJ1-2; tentatively, D is TRBD1 (6 bases). The germline V gene encodes CDR1 MNHEY and CDR2 SVGAGI. V lost 5 bases and J 8 bases, leaving 9 bases between the germline ends. This CDR3 region has 11 residues. The CDR3 loop reads CASSQGQGYTF. The CDR3 DNA is TGTGCCAGCAGTCAAGGACAGGGCTACACCTTC.

The chain couples TRBV20-1 to TRBJ1-5; 8 positions match TRBD1. Germline V lookup: CDR1 DFQATT, CDR2 SNEGSKA (reference sequence). The CDR3 consists of 15 residues. The V segment lost 5 bases and the J segment 1 base; nucleotides outside the gene matches: 7. CDR3 amino acids: CSAGAQGASNQPQHF. The CDR3 coding sequence is TGCAGTGCTGGGGCCCAGGGGGCGAGCAATCAGCCCCAGCATTTT.

The chain links TRBV6-6 to TRBJ1-1; no definite D call. V lost 7 bases to trimming and J lost 8 bases, with 8 bases between them. In germline, CDR1 is MNHNY, CDR2 SVGAGI (reference sequence). The CDR3 length is 10 residues. The CDR3 spells CASKAVEAFF. CDR3 sequence (DNA): TGTGCCAGCAAGGCAGTAGAAGCTTTCTTT.

This rearrangement joins TRBV9 to TRBJ2-7, with D possibly TRBD2 on 5 matching bases. The CDR3 consists of 15 residues. Germline loops: CDR1 SGDLS, CDR2 YYNGEE. The V gene lost 4 bases and the J gene lost 0 bases, with 14 bases spanning the gap. CDR3 DNA: TGTGCCAGCAGCCCCTCGGGGTACGGCTCCTACGAGCAGTACTTC. This gives the protein CASSPSGYGSYEQYF. Variable domain in full (rest from reference TRBV9 and TRBJ2-7): DSGVTQTPKHLITATGQRVTLRCSPRSGDLSVYWYQQSLDQGLQFLIQYYNGEERAKGNILERFSAQQFPDLHSELNLSSLELGDSALYFCASSPSGYGSYEQYFGPGTRLTVT.

This clonotype appeared many times. V gene TRBV5-1 combines with J gene TRBJ1-2; D is possibly TRBD1 (6 bases). Trimming left V 3 bases short and J 4 bases short, with 13 bases between. Germline V lookup: CDR1 SGHRS, CDR2 YFSETQ. This CDR3 region has 14 residues. CDR3 bases: TGCGCCAGCAGCTCAGGGGCCGCACCCTATGGCTACACCTTC. Its protein is CASSSGAAPYGYTF.

V is TRBV15 and J is TRBJ2-7; 12 nucleotides align to TRBD2. The CDR3 is made up of 16 amino acids. Germline V gene sequence: CDR1 LNHNV, CDR2 YYDKDF (reference sequence). V dropped 4 bases and J dropped 1; count of bases not matched to a gene: 5. The CDR3, as DNA: TGTGCCACCAGCACTACTAGCGGGGGGCCGTCCTACGAGCAGTACTTC. Amino acids: CATSTTSGGPSYEQYF.

This clonotype was found many times. The chain employs TRBV15 and TRBJ2-2; 10 bases map to TRBD1. The V gene end was trimmed by 3 bases and the J gene end by 6 bases; junction bases not matched to a gene: 1. Germline V CDR1 and CDR2: LNHNV, YYDKDF (reference sequence). This CDR3 is 14 amino acids long. This CDR3 reads CATSRTGGPGELFF. The CDR3 DNA sequence: TGTGCCACCAGCAGGACAGGGGGCCCCGGGGAGCTGTTTTTT. The whole variable domain, filled in from reference TRBV15 and TRBJ2-2, reads DAMVIQNPRYQVTQFGKPVTLSCSQTLNHNVMYWYQQKSSQAPKLLFHYYDKDFNNEADTPDNFQSRRPNTSFCFLDIRSPGLGDTAMYLCATSRTGGPGELFFGEGSRLTVL.

This chain links TRBV10-1 with TRBJ2-7, with 7 bases lining up with TRBD1. Germline V lookup: CDR1 WNHNN, CDR2 SYGVQD (reference sequence). This CDR3 region has 16 residues. With V trimmed by 0 bases and J by 5 bases, 10 bases remained unmatched. The CDR3 DNA follows: TGCGCCAGCAGTGAGTCGGTAGAAGGGGGCCATAACGAGCAGTACTTC. It codes for CASSESVEGGHNEQYF.

This clonotype was recorded many times. This chain connects TRBV5-1 to TRBJ2-1; no firm D call. Germline V gene lookup returns CDR1 SGHRS and CDR2 YFSETQ. This CDR3 has 12 residues. V was pared by 0 bases and J by 7 bases, with 5 bases between. The CDR3 DNA reads TGCGCCAGCAGCTTGGCCCTTAATGAGCAGTTCTTC. Protein: CASSLALNEQFF.

This chain links TRBV20-1 with TRBJ2-2, with 12 bases fitting TRBD2. Germline CDR1 is DFQATT and CDR2 is SNEGSKA (reference sequence). With 2 bases clipped from V and 6 bases from J, the junction kept 13 bases outside the gene matches. The CDR3 is 18 amino acids. The CDR3 protein is CSARNLAGGLGNAGELFF. CDR3 coding DNA: TGCAGTGCTAGAAATCTAGCGGGGGGGCTGGGGAATGCCGGGGAGCTGTTTTTT.

This chain links TRBV12-3 or TRBV12-4 with TRBJ2-2, with TRBD2 as a possible D gene (7 bases). Deletions cut 3 bases from V and 4 bases from J, with 12 bases between. CDR3 length: 15 amino acids. The CDR3 nucleotides read TGTGCCAGCAGTTTGGGCGGGGGCGGCACCGGGGAGCTGTTTTTT. Translating gives CASSLGGGGTGELFF.